This T cell receptor beta chain was found in a study of blood T cells in healthy people across ages. The study drew donors from healthy Caucasian individuals in Russia aged roughly 6 to 95. This clonotype came up a few times. Primed by a sample-barcoded 5' primer and a J-beta primer mix, a second PCR proceeded for about 6 to 12 cycles. TCRdb independently ran MiXCR on the 5' RACE reads; one entry per CDR3 protein. The sample consists of 600,000 to 850,000 distinct CDR3 sequences, more than 20% of them appearing once. A further study also used this sample, focusing on T cells of mothers and their children. As that report states: RNA that had been extracted went wholly into cDNA synthesis, at roughly 1.5 ug per 15 ul. In the second PCR, M1S primer introduced barcodes and 2-4 random bases.

This clonotype was obtained from a boy aged 5-17 years in good health. Sequencing was done on a sample of blood.

Here the CDR3 DNA reads TGTGCCAGCAGCTGGGCTCCTGAGCAGTACTTC. Translating it yields CASSWAPEQYF. This chain connects TRBV11-2 to TRBJ2-1; D is unresolved. The end of the DNA is better explained by TRBJ2-7, so the J call may be wrong. Per germline, CDR1 SGHAT and CDR2 FQNNGV. CDR3 length equals 11 residues.